Below are 12 T cell receptor beta chains sequenced from a single sample in a study of beta chain features in type 1 diabetes. Findings and caveats of the study: Type 1 diabetes patients showed a moderate but significant shortening of TCRB CDR3s in all four CD4+ subsets.

Their antigens are not known. Of the isolated RNA, all was reverse transcribed, and so the sequenced material was expressed TCRB transcripts. Assay used: immunoSEQ multiplex PCR; TCRdb lists only in-frame clones, some missing. This table holds approximately 27,000 clones, roughly 50% found once. The sequenced sample was stem cell memory CD4+ T cells from blood. The receptors here all came from a man aged 30 to 45 with type 1 diabetes.

V usage is TRBV5-1 and J usage is TRBJ2-7, with TRBD2 as a possible D gene (5 bases). The V end lost 4 bases, the J end lost 0 bases, and 11 bases lay between the germline ends. This CDR3 contains 14 residues. Germline V lookup: CDR1 SGHRS, CDR2 YFSETQ. CDR3 loop: CASSQADYSYEQYF. Here the CDR3 DNA reads TGCGCCAGCAGCCAAGCCGACTACTCCTACGAGCAGTACTTC. Full variable domain (rest looked up from reference TRBV5-1 and TRBJ2-7): KAGVTQTPRYLIKTRGQQVTLSCSPISGHRSVSWYQQTPGQGLQFLFEYFSETQRNKGNFPGRFSGRQFSNSRSEMNVSTLELGDSALYLCASSQADYSYEQYFGPGTRLTVT.

V gene TRBV9 combines with J gene TRBJ2-3, with 12 bases that match TRBD2. This CDR3 contains 17 residues. CDR1 is SGDLS and CDR2 is YYNGEE in the germline V gene. V shed 3 bases, J shed 0 bases, and the junction held 5 bases outside the gene matches. CDR3 in DNA: TGTGCCAGCAGCGAAGGACTAGCGGGGAGTAGCACAGATACGCAGTATTTT. Translated, it gives CASSEGLAGSSTDTQYF.

The chain couples TRBV14 to TRBJ2-2; a weak D match, TRBD2 (6 bases). The CDR3 sequence is 13 residues long. Trimming shortened V by 6 bases and J by 7 bases, and 12 bases separated the two germline ends. Germline CDR1 is SGHDN and CDR2 is FVKESK. CDR3 amino acids: CASSWGLDGELFF. The CDR3 DNA is TGTGCCAGCAGTTGGGGACTGGACGGGGAGCTGTTTTTT.

This rearrangement joins TRBV10-2 to TRBJ2-1; 10 nucleotides agree with TRBD2. V trimming: 0 bases; J trimming: 6 bases; junction bases outside the gene matches: 5. Germline V gene data show CDR1 as WSHSY and CDR2 as SAAADI. The CDR3 loop spans 16 amino acids. The CDR3 bases are TGCGCCAGCAGTGAGTCACCAGCGGGGGGGATCAATGAGCAGTTCTTC. It encodes CASSESPAGGINEQFF.

This clone has more than one count but fewer than ten. The CDR3 nucleotides read TGTGCCAGCTCACTCGGGGGGGAAGGCTACGAGCAGTACTTC. Protein product: CASSLGGEGYEQYF. V and J are TRBV18 and TRBJ2-7; 8 bases line up with TRBD2. Germline trimming cut 4 bases from V and 3 bases from J; bases unmatched to any gene: 5. CDR3 length: 14 residues. Germline V gene lookup returns CDR1 KGHSH and CDR2 LQKENI.

The V gene is TRBV5-6, the J gene TRBJ2-7; TRBD1 might be the D (6 bases). This CDR3 spans 12 amino acids. Looked up from germline, CDR1 is SGHDT and CDR2 is YYEEEE. V was pared by 4 bases and J by 4 bases, with 9 bases between. CDR3 in amino acids: CASSLDRYEQYF. CDR3 nucleotide sequence: TGTGCCAGCAGCCTTGACAGGTACGAGCAGTACTTC.

This clone turned up a few times. This chain's CDR3 is CASTSDRAVNTEAFF. The CDR3, as DNA: TGTGCCAGCACCTCGGACAGGGCGGTGAACACTGAAGCTTTCTTT. The chain uses TRBV6-6 and TRBJ1-1, with TRBD1 matching 8 bases. Looked up from germline, CDR1 is MNHNY and CDR2 is SVGAGI (reference sequence). V trimming: 7 bases; J trimming: 0 bases; junction bases outside the gene matches: 7. The CDR3 has 15 amino acids.

The chain couples TRBV5-1 to TRBJ1-5, with a possible D match to TRBD1 (6 bases). Germline CDR1 and CDR2: SGHRS and YFSETQ. V was clipped by 0 bases and J by 0 bases, with 7 bases between them. CDR3 length: 15 amino acids. Written as DNA, the CDR3 is TGCGCCAGCAGCTTGGGACAGGATAGCAATCAGCCCCAGCATTTT. As protein: CASSLGQDSNQPQHF. Complete variable domain (other parts from reference TRBV5-1 and TRBJ1-5): KAGVTQTPRYLIKTRGQQVTLSCSPISGHRSVSWYQQTPGQGLQFLFEYFSETQRNKGNFPGRFSGRQFSNSRSEMNVSTLELGDSALYLCASSLGQDSNQPQHFGDGTRLSIL.

V usage is TRBV6-1 and J usage is TRBJ2-7; TRBD2 aligns across 8 bases. Germline CDR1 is MNHNS and CDR2 is SASEGT. The CDR3 totals 17 residues. V shed 4 bases, J shed 5 bases, and the junction held 16 bases outside the gene matches. The CDR3 region has the DNA TGTGCCAGCAGTGCCGTGAGTGGGAGCGGGAGAAGCCACGAGCAGTACTTC. Protein: CASSAVSGSGRSHEQYF.

This clone has only a few counts. The chain combines TRBV30 with TRBJ1-1, with D unclear. This CDR3 region has 12 residues. Trimming took 0 bases from V and 9 from J, leaving 11 bases between them. Looked up from germline, CDR1 is GTSNPN and CDR2 is SVGIG (reference sequence). The CDR3 nucleotides are TGTGCCTGGAGTGTATCCGAGGGAAAAGCTTTCTTT. As protein: CAWSVSEGKAFF.

There are a few counts of this clone. The chain uses TRBV7-2 and TRBJ2-1; 9 bases map to TRBD2. The CDR3 is made up of 15 amino acids. The V and J ends lost 8 bases and 7 bases, in that order; junction bases with no gene match: 12. Germline V gene data show CDR1 as SGHTA and CDR2 as FQGNSA. CDR3 in amino acids: CASVSGRGGRNEQFF. CDR3 sequence (DNA): TGTGCCAGCGTCTCGGGGCGGGGGGGACGAAATGAGCAGTTCTTC.

The table lists this clone with a few counts. This rearrangement joins TRBV28 to TRBJ1-2, with TRBD1 matching over 9 bases. The V gene's germline CDR1 is MDHEN and CDR2 SYDVKM. V lost 10 bases and J lost 10; bases outside the gene matches: 13. The CDR3 is made up of 13 amino acids. The CDR3 DNA follows: TGTGCCATCTCGTTGGGACAGGGCCCTCTCTACACCTTC. This codes for CAISLGQGPLYTF.